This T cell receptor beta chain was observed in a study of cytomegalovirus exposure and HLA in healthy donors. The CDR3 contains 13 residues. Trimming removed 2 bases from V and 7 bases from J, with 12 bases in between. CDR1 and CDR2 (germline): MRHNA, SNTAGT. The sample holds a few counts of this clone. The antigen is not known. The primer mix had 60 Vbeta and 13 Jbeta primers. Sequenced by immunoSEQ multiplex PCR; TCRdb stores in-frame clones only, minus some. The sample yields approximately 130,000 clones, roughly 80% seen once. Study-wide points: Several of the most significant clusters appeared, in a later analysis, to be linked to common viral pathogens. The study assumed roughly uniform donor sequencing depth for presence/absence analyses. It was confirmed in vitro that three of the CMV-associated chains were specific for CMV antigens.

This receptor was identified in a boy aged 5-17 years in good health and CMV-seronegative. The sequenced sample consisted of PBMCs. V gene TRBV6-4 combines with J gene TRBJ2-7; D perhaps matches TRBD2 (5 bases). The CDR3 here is CASSDRPTGEQYF. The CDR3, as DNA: TGTGCCAGCAGTGACAGGCCCACGGGGGAGCAGTACTTC.